This T cell receptor beta chain was captured in a study of shared clonotypes between healthy human individuals. In the naive CD8 group, cells lacked CD45RO and were positively selected for CCR7, so terminally differentiated effector memory CD45RA+ cells were left out. Study-wide results and limits: Donor scarcity curtailed the genetic and exposure-history diversity represented herein.

Clones were sequenced by immunoSEQ multiplex PCR, and TCRdb holds only the in-frame ones, with some missing. The sample shows approximately 740,000 clones, 85% to 95% of them seen only once. Worth noting for this clone: Its antigen is as yet unknown.

V lost 5 bases and J lost 8, with 15 bases in between. CDR1 and CDR2 from the germline V gene are SEHNR and FQNEAQ (reference sequence). This CDR3 region has 13 residues. This chain uses TRBV7-9 with TRBJ1-2; no clear D gene. The TCR originated in a man aged 30 to 39 in good health. Sequenced: naive CD8+ T cells sorted from blood. CDR3 sequence reads: CASSITYKDGYTF. The CDR3 nucleotides are TGTGCCAGCAGCATCACCTACAAGGACGGCTACACCTTC.